The 9 T cell receptor beta chains listed next were all sequenced from one sample in a study of cytomegalovirus exposure and HLA in healthy donors. Primers: 60 Vbeta forward and 13 Jbeta reverse. Profiling relied on immunoSEQ multiplex PCR, and the TCRdb table lists in-frame clones only, not all of them. The profile shows fewer than 200,000 clones, 60% to 80% of them singletons. Material for sequencing was PBMCs. The receptors shown here come from a male donor in good health and CMV-seronegative.

This clone came up a few times. The rearrangement joins TRBV11-2 to TRBJ1-4; a weak D match, TRBD1 (6 bases). The CDR3 sequence is 12 residues long. With 4 bases removed from V and 15 bases from J, the gap between germline ends came to 15 bases. Germline V CDR1 and CDR2: SGHAT, FQNNGV. The CDR3 loop is CASSSAWDTMFF. As DNA, the CDR3 is TGTGCCAGCAGCTCGGCCTGGGACACTATGTTTTTT.

CDR3 nucleotide sequence: TGTGCCAGCAGCCCCCGGTCCGTACGGAACACTGAAGCTTTCTTT. It codes for CASSPRSVRNTEAFF. The chain recombines TRBV7-8 with TRBJ1-1; D ambiguous. V lost 5 bases, J lost 1 base, and 14 bases lay in between. This CDR3 comprises 15 residues. Germline values: CDR1 SGHVS, CDR2 FQNEAQ.

The chain carries TRBV29-1 and TRBJ1-5; TRBD1 might be the D (6 bases). Germline lookup yields CDR1 SQVTM and CDR2 ANQGSEA. Trimming cost V 6 bases and J 0 bases, with 9 bases left between them. CDR3 length: 13 residues. For the CDR3, the DNA is TGCAGCGTACAGGGAAATAGCAATCAGCCCCAGCATTTT. It translates to CSVQGNSNQPQHF.

The gene calls are TRBV20-1 and TRBJ1-2; D is undetermined. Deletions cut 0 bases from V and 8 bases from J, with 7 bases between. From germline, CDR1 is DFQATT and CDR2 SNEGSKA (reference sequence). This CDR3 is 11 amino acids long. CDR3 sequence reads: CSAREGRGYTF. In DNA, the CDR3 is TGCAGTGCTAGAGAAGGCAGGGGCTACACCTTC.

This sequence joins TRBV2 and TRBJ1-4; TRBD1 agrees at 9 bases. This CDR3 has 14 amino acids. V dropped 6 bases and J dropped 7; count of bases not matched to a gene: 6. Germline V CDR1 and CDR2: SNHLY, FYNNEI. The CDR3 region has the DNA TGTGCCAGCAGAGACGGACAGGGGCTTGAAAAACTGTTTTTT. Residues: CASRDGQGLEKLFF.

This clone was seen a few times. The chain combines TRBV11-2 with TRBJ2-6; weak D call: TRBD2 (5 bases). CDR3 size: 16 residues. V was cut by 4 bases and J by 0 bases, with 10 bases left in between. Germline loops: CDR1 SGHAT, CDR2 FQNNGV. CDR3 region: CASSSPRDSGANVLTF. The CDR3 DNA is TGTGCCAGCAGCTCCCCCCGGGACTCTGGGGCCAACGTCCTGACTTTC.

This clone was seen more than once but under ten times. V gene TRBV7-3 combines with J gene TRBJ2-1, with a possible D match to TRBD2 (5 bases). Trimming pared 0 bases from V and 5 bases from J, leaving 11 bases between. Germline V CDR1 and CDR2: SGHTA, FQGTGA. CDR3 length equals 15 residues. CDR3 sequence reads: CASSLTRDSDNEQFF. The DNA of the CDR3 is TGTGCCAGCAGCTTAACCCGGGATTCGGACAATGAGCAGTTCTTC.

The chain couples TRBV28 to TRBJ2-7; D not certain. The V gene's germline CDR1 is MDHEN and CDR2 SYDVKM. Trimming removed 1 base from V and 10 bases from J, with 17 bases in between. This CDR3 comprises 14 residues. The CDR3 loop reads CASSLLGTTTSQYF. Here the CDR3 DNA reads TGTGCCAGCAGTTTATTAGGCACTACTACGAGCCAGTACTTC.

The chain uses TRBV28 and TRBJ2-1, with 9 bases identical to TRBD2. Germline assignment: CDR1 MDHEN and CDR2 SYDVKM. Germline trimming cut 3 bases from V and 10 bases from J; bases unmatched to any gene: 10. CDR3 length: 15 amino acids. Here the CDR3 DNA reads TGTGCCAGCAGTTTGGGGGTAGCGGGAGCAAGGGAGCAGTTCTTC. It is translated as CASSLGVAGAREQFF.